This TCR beta chain was identified during a study of T cells in Graves' hyperthyroidism and ophthalmopathy. Study-wide background: Peripheral blood sampling occurred at initial diagnosis, before any treatment.

The TCR beta CDR3 regions underwent amplification using RNA transcripts as the source. HTBI primers were employed in a first-round RT-PCR of the TCR CDR3. TCRdb re-analysed the multiplex PCR reads in MiXCR, keeping a single row per CDR3 protein. The sample contains about 740,000 distinct CDR3 sequences, 11% to 15% of which appear only once. This clonotype was recorded at least ten times. Researchers defined stable Graves' hyperthyroidism as no ophthalmopathy progression within 18 months. Patients were excluded for uncontrolled infection, other autoimmune disease, pregnancy or lactation. CDR1 and CDR2 (germline): SGHTA, FQGTGA. There are 13 residues in the CDR3. The V and J ends lost 4 bases and 1 base respectively, with 7 bases between them.

The J gene is TRBJ2-5, the V gene TRBV7-3; D call uncertain. The specimen sequenced was blood. The receptor comes from a woman aged 18-29 years with Graves' hyperthyroidism. The CDR3 loop is CASSYTVQETQYF. The CDR3, as DNA: TGTGCCAGCAGCTATACGGTCCAAGAGACCCAGTACTTC. Supplemented by reference TRBV7-3 and TRBJ2-5, the full variable domain reads GAGVSQTPSNKVTEKGKYVELRCDPISGHTALYWYRQSLGQGPEFLIYFQGTGAADDSGLPNDRFFAVRPEGSVSTLKIQRTERGDSAVYLCASSYTVQETQYFGPGTRLLVL.